This entry concerns a single T cell receptor (beta chain). What it recognizes is unknown. This specimen belongs to a study of T cell responses to AZD1222 COVID-19 vaccine. Background on the study: Doses given second, at about 4 or about 12 weeks, were pooled. The study's findings and limits: Increases in Spike-specific TCR breadth and depth were seen after two AZD1222 doses.

Assay: immunoSEQ multiplex PCR; the TCRdb copy retains only in-frame clones and omits some. The sample has tens of thousands of clones; approximately 91% are singletons. V was cut by 0 bases and J by 6 bases, with 18 bases left in between. The CDR3 is 16 amino acids. The V gene's germline CDR1 is GTSNPN and CDR2 SVGIG (reference sequence). The sequences come from peripheral blood, collected on day 0 of AZD1222 vaccination. The rearrangement uses TRBV30 and TRBJ1-5, with D perhaps matching TRBD1 (5 bases). The source is an adult in good health. The CDR3 coding sequence is TGTGCCTGGAGTGTACCCGGCAGGGTAGGAAGTCAGCCCCAGCATTTT. Protein: CAWSVPGRVGSQPQHF.